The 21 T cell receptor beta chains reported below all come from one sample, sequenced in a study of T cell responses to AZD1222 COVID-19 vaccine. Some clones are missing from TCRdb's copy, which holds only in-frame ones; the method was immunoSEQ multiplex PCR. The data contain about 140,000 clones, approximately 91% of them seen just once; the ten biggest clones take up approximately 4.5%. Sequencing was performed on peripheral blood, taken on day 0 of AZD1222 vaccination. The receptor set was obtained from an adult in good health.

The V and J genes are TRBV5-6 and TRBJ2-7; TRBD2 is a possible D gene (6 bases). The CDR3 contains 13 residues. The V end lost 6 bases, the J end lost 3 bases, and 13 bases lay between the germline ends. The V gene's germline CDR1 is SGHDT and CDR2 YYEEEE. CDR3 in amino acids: CASTGGVLYEQYF. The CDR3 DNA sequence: TGTGCCAGCACTGGAGGGGTCCTCTACGAGCAGTACTTC.

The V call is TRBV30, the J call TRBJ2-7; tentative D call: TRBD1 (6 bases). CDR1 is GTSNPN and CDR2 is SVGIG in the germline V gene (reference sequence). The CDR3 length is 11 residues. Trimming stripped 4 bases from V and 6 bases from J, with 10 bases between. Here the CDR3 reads CAWTGTIEQYF. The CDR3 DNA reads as TGTGCCTGGACGGGGACAATCGAGCAGTACTTC.

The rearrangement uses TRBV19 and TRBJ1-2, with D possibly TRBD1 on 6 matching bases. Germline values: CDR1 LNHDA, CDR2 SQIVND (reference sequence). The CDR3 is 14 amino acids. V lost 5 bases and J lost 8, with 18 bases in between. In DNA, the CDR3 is TGTGCCAGTAGTTCACGTCAGGGGACGCGGGGCTACACCTTC. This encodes CASSSRQGTRGYTF.

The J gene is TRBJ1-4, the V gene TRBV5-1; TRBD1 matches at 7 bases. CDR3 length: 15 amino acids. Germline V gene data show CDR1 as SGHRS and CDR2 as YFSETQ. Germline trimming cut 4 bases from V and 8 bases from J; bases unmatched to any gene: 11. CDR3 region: CASSPGTARTEKLFF. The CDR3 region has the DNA TGCGCCAGCAGCCCCGGGACAGCACGTACGGAAAAACTGTTTTTT.

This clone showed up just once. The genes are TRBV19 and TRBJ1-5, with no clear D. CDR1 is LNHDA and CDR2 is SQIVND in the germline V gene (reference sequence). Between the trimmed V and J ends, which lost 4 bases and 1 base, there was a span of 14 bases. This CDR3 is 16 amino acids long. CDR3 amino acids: CASSRLGRGSNQPQHF. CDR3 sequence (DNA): TGTGCCAGTAGTAGGCTTGGACGAGGAAGCAATCAGCCCCAGCATTTT.

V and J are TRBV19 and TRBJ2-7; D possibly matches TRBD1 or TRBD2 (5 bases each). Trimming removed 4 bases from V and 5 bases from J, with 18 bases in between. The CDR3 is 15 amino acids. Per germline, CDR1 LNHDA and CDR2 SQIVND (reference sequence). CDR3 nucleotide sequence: TGTGCCAGTAGTAGAACCCGGGACCAAGTCCACGAGCAGTACTTC. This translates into CASSRTRDQVHEQYF.

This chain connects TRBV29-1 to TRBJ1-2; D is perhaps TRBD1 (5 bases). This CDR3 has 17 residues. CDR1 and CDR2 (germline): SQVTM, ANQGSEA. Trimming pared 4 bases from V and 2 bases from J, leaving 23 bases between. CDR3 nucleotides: TGCAGCGTTGTGGGGAGCTGGAGGCCGGGACCCAACTATGGCTACACCTTC. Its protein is CSVVGSWRPGPNYGYTF.

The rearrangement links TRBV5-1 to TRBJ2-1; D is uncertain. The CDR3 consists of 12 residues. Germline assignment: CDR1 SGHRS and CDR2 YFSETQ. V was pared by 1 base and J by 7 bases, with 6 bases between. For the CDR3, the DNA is TGCGCCAGCAGCTTGTATGGGAATGAGCAGTTCTTC. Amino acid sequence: CASSLYGNEQFF.

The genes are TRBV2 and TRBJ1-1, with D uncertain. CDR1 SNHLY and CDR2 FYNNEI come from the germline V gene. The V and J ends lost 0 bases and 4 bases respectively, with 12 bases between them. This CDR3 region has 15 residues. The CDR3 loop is CASSEALRRITEAFF. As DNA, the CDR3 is TGTGCCAGCAGTGAAGCGCTTAGAAGGATCACTGAAGCTTTCTTT.

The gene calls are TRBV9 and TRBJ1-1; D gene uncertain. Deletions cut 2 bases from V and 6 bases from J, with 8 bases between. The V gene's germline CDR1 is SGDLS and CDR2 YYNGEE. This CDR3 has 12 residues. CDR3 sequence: CASSVQEAEAFF. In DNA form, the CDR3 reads TGTGCCAGCAGCGTGCAGGAAGCTGAAGCTTTCTTT.

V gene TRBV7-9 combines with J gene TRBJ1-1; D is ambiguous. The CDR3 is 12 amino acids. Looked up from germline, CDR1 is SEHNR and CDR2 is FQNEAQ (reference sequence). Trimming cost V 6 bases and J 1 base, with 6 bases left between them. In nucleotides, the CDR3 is TGTGCCAGCAGTTCCAGGAACACTGAAGCTTTCTTT. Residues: CASSSRNTEAFF.

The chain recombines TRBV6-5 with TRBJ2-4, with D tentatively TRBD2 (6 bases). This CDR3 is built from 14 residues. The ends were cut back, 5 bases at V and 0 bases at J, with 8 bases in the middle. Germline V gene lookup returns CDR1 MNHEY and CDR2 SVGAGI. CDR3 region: CASSTGLAKNIQYF. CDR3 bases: TGTGCCAGCAGTACGGGACTAGCCAAAAACATTCAGTACTTC.

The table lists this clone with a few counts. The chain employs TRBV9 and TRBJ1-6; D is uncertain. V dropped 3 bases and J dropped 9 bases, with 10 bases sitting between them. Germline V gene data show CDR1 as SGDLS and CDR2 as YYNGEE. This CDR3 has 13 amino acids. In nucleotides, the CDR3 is TGTGCCAGCAGCGACGACGAGGTTTCACCCCTCCACTTT. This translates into CASSDDEVSPLHF.

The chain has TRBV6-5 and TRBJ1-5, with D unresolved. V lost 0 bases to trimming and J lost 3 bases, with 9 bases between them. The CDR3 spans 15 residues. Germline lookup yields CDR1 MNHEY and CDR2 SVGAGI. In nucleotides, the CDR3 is TGTGCCAGCAGTTACTCGAGGGCAATCAATCAGCCCCAGCATTTT. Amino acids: CASSYSRAINQPQHF.

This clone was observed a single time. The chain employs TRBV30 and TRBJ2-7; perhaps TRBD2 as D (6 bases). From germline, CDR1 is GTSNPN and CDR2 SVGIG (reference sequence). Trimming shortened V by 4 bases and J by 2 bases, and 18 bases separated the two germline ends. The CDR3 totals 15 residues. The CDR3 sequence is CAWTSGGPLTYEQYF. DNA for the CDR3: TGTGCCTGGACATCTGGAGGGCCACTTACCTACGAGCAGTACTTC.

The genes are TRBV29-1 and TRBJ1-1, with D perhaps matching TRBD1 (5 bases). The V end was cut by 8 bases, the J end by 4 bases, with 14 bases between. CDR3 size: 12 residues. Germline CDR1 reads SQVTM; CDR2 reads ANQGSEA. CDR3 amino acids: CSTRDAGTEAFF. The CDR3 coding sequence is TGCAGCACCAGGGACGCCGGCACTGAAGCTTTCTTT.

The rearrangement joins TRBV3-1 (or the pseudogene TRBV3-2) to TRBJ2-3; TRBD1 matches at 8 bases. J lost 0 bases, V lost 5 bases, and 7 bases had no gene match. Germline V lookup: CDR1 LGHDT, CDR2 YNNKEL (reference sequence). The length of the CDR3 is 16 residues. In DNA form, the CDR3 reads TGTGCCAGCAGCGTAGGGACAGGCTATAGCACAGATACGCAGTATTTT. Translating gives CASSVGTGYSTDTQYF.

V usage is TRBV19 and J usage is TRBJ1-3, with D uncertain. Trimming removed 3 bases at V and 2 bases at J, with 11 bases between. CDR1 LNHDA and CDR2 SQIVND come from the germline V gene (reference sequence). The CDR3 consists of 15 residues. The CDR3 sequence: CASSIDWAAGNTIYF. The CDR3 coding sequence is TGTGCCAGTAGTATCGATTGGGCAGCTGGAAACACCATATATTTT. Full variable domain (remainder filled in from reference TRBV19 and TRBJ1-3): DGGITQSPKYLFRKEGQNVTLSCEQNLNHDAMYWYRQDPGQGLRLIYYSQIVNDFQKGDIAEGYSVSREKKESFPLTVTSAQKNPTAFYLCASSIDWAAGNTIYFGEGSWLTVV.

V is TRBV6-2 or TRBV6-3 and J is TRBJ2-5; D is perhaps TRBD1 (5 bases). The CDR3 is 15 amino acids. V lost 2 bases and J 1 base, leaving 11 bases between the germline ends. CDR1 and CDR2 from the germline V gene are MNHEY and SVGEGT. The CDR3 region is CASSYIGAIQETQYF. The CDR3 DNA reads TGTGCCAGCAGTTACATAGGGGCGATCCAAGAGACCCAGTACTTC.

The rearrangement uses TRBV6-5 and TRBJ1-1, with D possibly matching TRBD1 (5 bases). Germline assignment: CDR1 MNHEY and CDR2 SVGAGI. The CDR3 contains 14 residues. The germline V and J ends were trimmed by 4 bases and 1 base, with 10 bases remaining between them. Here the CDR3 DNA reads TGTGCCAGCAGTTCCGGACACCCGAACACTGAAGCTTTCTTT. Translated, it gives CASSSGHPNTEAFF.

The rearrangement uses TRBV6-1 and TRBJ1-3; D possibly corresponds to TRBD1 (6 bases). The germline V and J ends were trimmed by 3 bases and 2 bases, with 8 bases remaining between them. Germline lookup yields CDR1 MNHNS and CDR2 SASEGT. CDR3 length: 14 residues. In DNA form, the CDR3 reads TGTGCCAGCAGTGAGGGGGCTACTGGAAACACCATATATTTT. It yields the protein CASSEGATGNTIYF.